Sequencing of this T cell receptor beta chain was carried out in a study of cytomegalovirus exposure and HLA in healthy donors. On this clone itself: The antigen is undetermined.

Germline-derived CDR1 and CDR2 are MGHRA and YSYEKL. Trimming shortened V by 4 bases and J by 6 bases, and 10 bases separated the two germline ends. The CDR3 runs 13 residues. Primers included in the PCR were 60 Vbeta and 13 Jbeta primers. Original handling: About 11 million shared chains were among the about 80 million unique TCR beta chains that a later analysis counted. Only in-frame clones appear in the TCRdb table, and some are missing; sequencing was by immunoSEQ multiplex PCR. V and J calls and clone size follow that table, whereas D and trimming were derived from the DNA. The sample consists of 150,000 to 200,000 clones, over 80% of them appearing once. Study-level points and caveats: Near-uniform donor sequencing depth was presumed by presence/absence analyses. Specificity for CMV antigens was confirmed in vitro for a few of the CMV-associated chains.

The receptor's source is a human donor in good health. V usage is TRBV4-1 and J usage is TRBJ2-1; possibly TRBD2 for D (5 bases). The specimen was PBMCs. In DNA form, the CDR3 reads TGCGCCAGCAGCCTCCCCGGACTCAATGAGCAGTTCTTC. Protein: CASSLPGLNEQFF.